There are many counts of the clone carrying this TCR beta chain. Its antigen is unknown. Germline V gene data show CDR1 as DFQATT and CDR2 as SNEGSKA (reference sequence). CDR3 length equals 14 residues. V lost 2 bases and J 2 bases, leaving 9 bases between the germline ends. MiXCR, run by TCRdb on the 5' RACE reads, gives a single entry per CDR3 protein. The table lists approximately 670,000 distinct CDR3 sequences, less than 7% of them singletons. The data originate from a study of identical twins. Study-level findings and limits: Zero-insertion findings could be partly confounded by invariant cells (MAIT and iNKT cells).

This receptor was identified in a man aged 18 to 29 in good health. The chain has TRBV20-1 and TRBJ2-2; tentative D call: TRBD2 (5 bases). The sequenced sample was naive T cells sorted from blood. The CDR3 DNA sequence: TGCAGTGCTAGACCGGGGTATAACACCGGGGAGCTGTTTTTT. This gives the protein CSARPGYNTGELFF.